Listed below are T cell receptor beta chains from one sample, sequenced in a study of patients and donors after allogeneic stem cell transplantation. MiXCR, applied by TCRdb to the RT-PCR reads, yields one record per CDR3 protein. The repertoire holds some 880,000 distinct CDR3 sequences, over 15% seen once, with about 6% in the top ten. The sequenced material came from blood, either unsorted or a sorted T cell fraction (not recorded which). These receptors all stem from a human donor who was either an allogeneic HSCT recipient or a stem cell or donor lymphocyte infusion donor (not recorded which). It is not recorded whose cells these are; they may come from a transplant donor. Each CDR3 is given with its conserved first and last residue. A D gene is named only where the DNA matches it firmly. Clone size is given for some rows only: seen once, a few or many times, or a class if the clone is expanded.

V	J	D	size	CDR3	DNA
TRBV30	TRBJ2-6	-	-	CAWNPGANVLTF	TGTGCCTGGAACCCGGGGGCCAACGTCCTGACTTTC
TRBV6-5	TRBJ1-6	-	-	CASSYEEGPSPLHF	TGTGCCAGCAGTTACGAGGAGGGACCCTCACCCCTCCACTTT
TRBV20-1	TRBJ2-7	-	few	CSAHDVSYEQYF	TGCAGTGCTCATGACGTCTCCTACGAGCAGTACTTC
TRBV7-8	TRBJ1-1	-	few	CASSSTDGNREAFF	TGTGCCAGCAGTTCTACCGACGGGAATAGGGAAGCTTTCTTT
TRBV21-1	TRBJ1-5	-	-	CASSKGPGISLSKYQPQHF	TGTGCCAGCAGCAAAGGCCCAGGGATTAGCCTATCCAAGTATCAGCCCCAGCATTTT
TRBV5-1	TRBJ1-5	-	many	CASSPGPSNQPQHF	TGCGCCAGCAGCCCGGGACCGAGCAATCAGCCCCAGCATTTT
TRBV12-3/TRBV12-4	TRBJ2-1	TRBD2	many	CASSFGAGGYNEQFF	TGTGCCAGCAGTTTCGGCGCGGGAGGCTACAATGAGCAGTTCTTC
TRBV7-8	TRBJ2-1	TRBD2	-	CASSPRGGTSGSSSYNEQFF	TGTGCCAGCAGCCCCAGAGGGGGGACTAGCGGTTCCAGCTCCTACAATGAGCAGTTCTTC
TRBV20-1	TRBJ2-5	-	-	CSAPLPGGQETQYF	TGCAGTGCTCCCCTCCCGGGCGGCCAAGAGACCCAGTACTTC
TRBV18	TRBJ2-3	TRBD1	once	CASSPLGVGQGDTQYF	TGTGCCAGCTCACCTCTCGGGGTCGGACAGGGGGATACGCAGTATTTT
TRBV20-1	TRBJ2-2	TRBD2	few	CSARASGSISGGELFF	TGCAGTGCTAGAGCTAGCGGGTCAATCAGTGGCGGGGAGCTGTTTTTT
TRBV20-1	TRBJ1-1	TRBD1	-	CSAGQGTGVNTEAFF	TGCAGTGCTGGACAAGGGACAGGGGTGAACACTGAAGCTTTCTTT
TRBV5-1	TRBJ2-5	TRBD2	few	CASSPRTSGVETQYF	TGCGCCAGCAGCCCCCGGACTAGCGGGGTGGAGACCCAGTACTTC
TRBV6-1	TRBJ2-1	TRBD2	few	CASTQRGGRSEQFF	TGTGCCAGCACCCAGCGGGGGGGCCGCAGTGAGCAGTTCTTC
TRBV7-2	TRBJ2-3	TRBD2	few	CASSLYSGGQGTDTQYF	TGTGCCAGCAGCCTCTATAGCGGGGGGCAGGGCACAGATACGCAGTATTTT
TRBV7-8	TRBJ1-5	-	-	CASSLGGSGGNQPQHF	TGTGCCAGCAGCTTAGGGGGTTCGGGCGGCAATCAGCCCCAGCATTTT
TRBV4-1	TRBJ1-1	-	few	CASSRLQGNTEAFF	TGCGCCAGCAGCCGCCTCCAGGGGAACACTGAAGCTTTCTTT
TRBV20-1	TRBJ1-5	-	-	CSARHPGRLPQNQPQHF	TGCAGTGCTAGACATCCGGGACGGCTACCACAGAATCAGCCCCAGCATTTT
TRBV7-2	TRBJ1-2	TRBD1	few	CASSHTGGWGYTF	TGTGCCAGCAGCCATACAGGGGGGTGGGGCTACACCTTC
TRBV4-1	TRBJ2-7	-	-	CASSQGDSSSAYEQYF	TGCGCCAGCAGCCAAGGGGATTCGTCGTCGGCCTACGAGCAGTACTTC
TRBV5-1	TRBJ1-1	TRBD1	few	CASSLGGTGATEAFF	TGCGCCAGCAGCTTGGGTGGGACAGGGGCCACTGAAGCTTTCTTT
TRBV12-3/TRBV12-4	TRBJ1-2	TRBD1	few	CASRGQGMDYGYTF	TGTGCCAGCAGGGGACAGGGAATGGACTATGGCTACACCTTC
TRBV5-1	TRBJ2-1	-	-	CASSETSRNEQFF	TGCGCCAGCAGCGAGACTAGTCGGAATGAGCAGTTCTTC